The 13 T cell receptor beta chains in this list originate from one sample, sequenced in a study of blood T cell repertoires in COVID-19 (dated by TCRdb to 2019 to 2021). Library construction relied on the immunoSEQ multiplex PCR assay. In its TCRdb copy, this immuneACCESS table keeps in-frame sequences only and misses some clones. Where compared with another copy, unresolved V genes explain less than half of these, and the others have no known cause. The sample yields around 340,000 clones; roughly 90% were counted once. The top ten hold 7% to 7.5% of the sample. The sample consisted of peripheral blood. The source of these receptors is a woman aged 55 to 70 with COVID-19, enrolled during active disease.

V usage is TRBV7-2 and J usage is TRBJ2-5, with 10 nucleotides matching TRBD1. From germline, CDR1 is SGHTA and CDR2 FQGNSA. The CDR3 runs 13 residues. The V and J ends lost 3 bases and 5 bases, in that order; junction bases with no gene match: 0. The CDR3 nucleotides read TGTGCCAGCAGCTTGGACAGGGGGGAGACCCAGTACTTC. It translates to CASSLDRGETQYF.

The rearrangement links TRBV7-3 to TRBJ2-7; TRBD1 matches 7 bases. This CDR3 has 14 residues. The ends lost 4 bases at V and 3 bases at J; junction bases unmatched: 6. The germline V gene encodes CDR1 SGHTA and CDR2 FQGTGA. The CDR3 bases are TGTGCCAGCAGCTACGGGGACAGCTACTACGAGCAGTACTTC. Amino acid sequence: CASSYGDSYYEQYF.

A remark on this clone: An end of the junction differs from the germline gene, which may be a read error. V gene TRBV30 combines with J gene TRBJ2-2; D is undetermined. Per germline, CDR1 GTSNPN and CDR2 SVGIG (reference sequence). This CDR3 has 12 amino acids. The CDR3 reads CAWSVNSGELFF. CDR3 sequence (DNA): TGTGCCTGGAGTGTAAACAGCGGGGAGCTGTTTTTT.

The chain has TRBV10-1 and TRBJ1-1, with D tentatively TRBD1 (6 bases). Germline CDR1 WNHNN, CDR2 SYGVQD (reference sequence). Trimming took off 4 bases at V and 4 bases at J, with 16 bases between the two ends. The CDR3 is 15 residues long. The CDR3 protein is CASSVYRALSTEAFF. CDR3 nucleotide sequence: TGCGCCAGCAGTGTTTACAGGGCCTTGAGCACTGAAGCTTTCTTT.

The rearrangement joins TRBV27 to TRBJ1-1; D gene ambiguous. The CDR3 loop spans 13 amino acids. Trimming left V 7 bases short and J 1 base short, with 10 bases between. Germline CDR1 reads MNHEY; CDR2 reads SMNVEV (reference sequence). The CDR3 DNA reads TGTGCCAGCACCCAAAGAGGGAACACTGAAGCTTTCTTT. As protein: CASTQRGNTEAFF.

The chain is built from TRBV18 and TRBJ2-7; TRBD2 is a possible D gene (5 bases). This CDR3 has 17 amino acids. Germline V gives CDR1 KGHSH, CDR2 LQKENI. Trimming stripped 3 bases from V and 4 bases from J, with 22 bases between. DNA of the CDR3: TGTGCCAGCTCACCGTTTCTACCTACTAGGGAAGTATACGAGCAGTACTTC. Its protein is CASSPFLPTREVYEQYF. Based on the CDR3 plus reference TRBV18 and TRBJ2-7, the full variable domain is NAGVMQNPRHLVRRRGQEARLRCSPMKGHSHVYWYRQLPEEGLKFMVYLQKENIIDESGMPKERFSAEFPKEGPSILRIQQVVRGDSAAYFCASSPFLPTREVYEQYFGPGTRLTVT.

This chain joins TRBV5-1 and TRBJ2-7; possibly TRBD2 for D (6 bases). CDR3 length equals 12 residues. Per germline, CDR1 SGHRS and CDR2 YFSETQ. V was shortened by 5 bases and J by 2 bases, with 8 bases between the two germline ends. CDR3 protein: CASSWGAYEQYF. The CDR3 nucleotides read TGCGCCAGCAGTTGGGGGGCCTACGAGCAGTACTTC. Based on the CDR3 plus reference TRBV5-1 and TRBJ2-7, the full variable domain is KAGVTQTPRYLIKTRGQQVTLSCSPISGHRSVSWYQQTPGQGLQFLFEYFSETQRNKGNFPGRFSGRQFSNSRSEMNVSTLELGDSALYLCASSWGAYEQYFGPGTRLTVT.

The V gene is TRBV6-2 or TRBV6-3, the J gene TRBJ2-6, with 9 bases identical to TRBD1. Germline V gene data show CDR1 as MNHEY and CDR2 as SVGEGT. The CDR3 is made up of 16 amino acids. Trimming at V came to 5 bases and at J to 1 base, leaving 3 bases not matched to a gene. The DNA of the CDR3 is TGTGCCAGCAGTGACAGGGGGGCTTCTGGGGCCAACGTCCTGACTTTC. Its protein is CASSDRGASGANVLTF.

The chain links TRBV7-2 to TRBJ2-3; TRBD2 matches at 14 bases. The CDR3 is 18 amino acids. J was trimmed by 0 bases and V by 5 bases; bases with no gene match: 7. Germline CDR1 is SGHTA and CDR2 is FQGNSA. Written as DNA, the CDR3 is TGTGCCAGCAGCCTGGGACTAGCGGGGGTCCCTAGCACAGATACGCAGTATTTT. The encoded protein is CASSLGLAGVPSTDTQYF.

The V and J genes are TRBV9 and TRBJ1-2, with 9 bases matching TRBD1. Germline-derived CDR1 and CDR2 are SGDLS and YYNGEE. V was pared by 4 bases and J by 2 bases, with 6 bases of the junction left unmatched. The CDR3 sequence is 15 residues long. The CDR3 bases are TGTGCCAGCAGCCCATCTACAGGGGGCAACTATGGCTACACCTTC. Residues: CASSPSTGGNYGYTF.

The rearrangement uses TRBV9 and TRBJ2-7, with a tentative D call TRBD1 (5 bases). The CDR3 is 13 amino acids. V lost 5 bases and J lost 2, with 11 bases in between. Germline CDR1 SGDLS, CDR2 YYNGEE. CDR3 loop: CASSPVGPYEQYF. In DNA, the CDR3 is TGTGCCAGCAGTCCAGTGGGGCCCTACGAGCAGTACTTC.

The chain links TRBV11-3 to TRBJ2-1; 7 bases are a match to TRBD1. Germline assignment: CDR1 SGHNT and CDR2 YENEEA. CDR3 length: 14 amino acids. Unmatched junction bases numbered 3, after V lost 2 bases and J lost 5 bases. The CDR3 coding sequence is TGTGCCAGCAGCTTACGACAGGGCCACAATGAGCAGTTCTTC. Translating it yields CASSLRQGHNEQFF.

This chain uses TRBV5-1 with TRBJ2-1; 12 positions match TRBD2. CDR3 length equals 16 residues. Germline CDR1 is SGHRS and CDR2 is YFSETQ. Trimming at V came to 2 bases and at J to 7 bases, leaving 7 bases not matched to a gene. In DNA, the CDR3 is TGCGCCAGCAGCTTAACGACTAGCGGGGGTCGAAATGAGCAGTTCTTC. This translates into CASSLTTSGGRNEQFF.